This T cell receptor beta chain was profiled in a study of T cell responses to AZD1222 COVID-19 vaccine (dated by TCRdb to about 2021). As for the study more broadly: A total of 230 to 250 trial participants underwent TCR sequencing, of whom more than 200 had received two doses of AZD1222 and roughly 26 had received two doses of the MenACWY control vaccine. Trial participants were enrolled by age into subgroups of 18-55, 56-69 and 70-plus years, and approximately 150, 30 and 60 TCR-sequenced participants, respectively, were included in these subgroups.

Note on this clone: Its antigen is not yet known. No much larger clone exists at a distance of one base, and base qualities are not known.

Read against the paper, the sample's time point label means: about 28 days (+/-7) after the second vaccine dose. The intended sense of this specimen's treatment or condition label: meningococcal conjugate vaccine given as trial control. Samples from vaccinated people were obtained from the UK trials COV001 and COV002, which included a single-blind randomized controlled phase 2/3 trial of AZD1222 (ChAdOx1 nCoV-19) in healthy adults. For TCRbeta chain sequencing, PBMC samples from trial participants were taken at day 0 and at day 28 after the second dose. The CDR3 regions of human TCRbeta chains were analyzed by immunosequencing. The paper's data handling went like this. Repertoire TCRs were checked for matches against a reference library of SARS-CoV-2-specific TCRs that had been generated using the MIRA antigen-specificity platform. Breadth was defined as the fraction of unique TCRs that were SARS-CoV-2-associated, and depth was defined as the fraction of total T cells that were SARS-CoV-2-associated. Using the MIRA data, each spike-specific TCR was assigned both to the spike region to which the TCR was reactive and to a CD4 or CD8 class. Log10-transformed breadth and depth values were compared by one-way ANOVA with Sidak's multiple comparisons tests. TCRdb provides this immuneACCESS table in a form limited to in-frame rearrangements. Some clones are lacking; in checked studies, under half of them reflect an unresolved V gene, and why the rest are absent is not known. That table supplies the V and J calls and clone size; D and trimming were determined from the DNA. For this sample there are some 170,000 clones; about 93% appear just once. About 1% of the sample goes to the ten largest clones.

Overall study outcomes, separate from this receptor: Participants were mostly white British and included more females than males, and it was suggested by the authors that clonal diversity may have been underestimated. Conclusions about previously exposed vaccinees are limited because only five to seven AZD1222 recipients were SARS-CoV-2 seropositive at baseline. In the small 56-69-year group, the increase in depth fell short of significance, most likely because of low power. Epitopes outside the regions mutated in the B.1.351 and B.1.1.7 variants were reportedly recognized by nearly half of the unique spike-specific TCRs. Vaccine-associated CD4 TCRs spanned the whole spike protein, with dominant responses in regions 160-218 and 743-854. Spike-specific TCR breadth and depth rose significantly after two AZD1222 doses compared with day 0 and with MenACWY recipients. Because no day 14 peak-response samples were available, repertoires were characterized only after the peak T cell response.

The CDR3 starts with the cysteine, ends with the phenylalanine, and has 15 residues. This entry keeps only the CDR3 DNA: 45 bases, framed from base 1. The V end loses 1 base and the J end loses 0 bases, and a stretch of 9 bases separates them. Taken from the germline V gene (reference sequence), the CDR1 and CDR2 loops are LGHDT and YNNKEL. The material sequenced was peripheral blood, taken 28 days after the second dose of the MenACWY control vaccine. The clonotype originates from an adult who received the MenACWY meningococcal vaccine as a control. The sequence joins TRBV3-1 (or the pseudogene TRBV3-2) to TRBJ1-1, with no confidently assigned D gene. The CDR3 reads CASSQGIIMNTEAFF. The nucleotides read TGTGCCAGCAGCCAAGGAATAATCATGAACACTGAAGCTTTCTTT.